The clone carrying this T cell receptor beta chain was seen only a few times. Antigen specificity is unknown. This CDR3 has 14 amino acids. Germline V gene lookup returns CDR1 SEHNR and CDR2 FQNEAQ (reference sequence). V dropped 5 bases and J dropped 2 bases, with 13 bases sitting between them. This entry belongs to a study of radiotherapy plus CTLA-4 blockade in lung cancer. Measured with immunoSEQ multiplex PCR; TCRdb has only the in-frame clones, and not every one. Altogether about 120,000 clones are present, about four fifths being singletons, with the ten largest covering approximately 5.2%. Whole-study findings and limits: Clones of tumor-derived TCRs expanded in blood after radiotherapy plus ipilimumab.

The study treated chemo-refractory metastatic non-small-cell lung cancer patients with focal radiation plus ipilimumab CTLA-4 blockade. The chain recombines TRBV7-9 with TRBJ2-7; tentatively, D is TRBD1 (6 bases). The clonotype was recovered from a human donor with non-small cell lung cancer who had a partial response to radiotherapy plus ipilimumab. This sample comprised peripheral blood, obtained from a patient treated with radiotherapy plus ipilimumab. The CDR3 sequence is CASSPWTATYEQYF. Written as DNA, the CDR3 is TGTGCCAGCAGCCCTTGGACAGCCACCTACGAGCAGTACTTC.